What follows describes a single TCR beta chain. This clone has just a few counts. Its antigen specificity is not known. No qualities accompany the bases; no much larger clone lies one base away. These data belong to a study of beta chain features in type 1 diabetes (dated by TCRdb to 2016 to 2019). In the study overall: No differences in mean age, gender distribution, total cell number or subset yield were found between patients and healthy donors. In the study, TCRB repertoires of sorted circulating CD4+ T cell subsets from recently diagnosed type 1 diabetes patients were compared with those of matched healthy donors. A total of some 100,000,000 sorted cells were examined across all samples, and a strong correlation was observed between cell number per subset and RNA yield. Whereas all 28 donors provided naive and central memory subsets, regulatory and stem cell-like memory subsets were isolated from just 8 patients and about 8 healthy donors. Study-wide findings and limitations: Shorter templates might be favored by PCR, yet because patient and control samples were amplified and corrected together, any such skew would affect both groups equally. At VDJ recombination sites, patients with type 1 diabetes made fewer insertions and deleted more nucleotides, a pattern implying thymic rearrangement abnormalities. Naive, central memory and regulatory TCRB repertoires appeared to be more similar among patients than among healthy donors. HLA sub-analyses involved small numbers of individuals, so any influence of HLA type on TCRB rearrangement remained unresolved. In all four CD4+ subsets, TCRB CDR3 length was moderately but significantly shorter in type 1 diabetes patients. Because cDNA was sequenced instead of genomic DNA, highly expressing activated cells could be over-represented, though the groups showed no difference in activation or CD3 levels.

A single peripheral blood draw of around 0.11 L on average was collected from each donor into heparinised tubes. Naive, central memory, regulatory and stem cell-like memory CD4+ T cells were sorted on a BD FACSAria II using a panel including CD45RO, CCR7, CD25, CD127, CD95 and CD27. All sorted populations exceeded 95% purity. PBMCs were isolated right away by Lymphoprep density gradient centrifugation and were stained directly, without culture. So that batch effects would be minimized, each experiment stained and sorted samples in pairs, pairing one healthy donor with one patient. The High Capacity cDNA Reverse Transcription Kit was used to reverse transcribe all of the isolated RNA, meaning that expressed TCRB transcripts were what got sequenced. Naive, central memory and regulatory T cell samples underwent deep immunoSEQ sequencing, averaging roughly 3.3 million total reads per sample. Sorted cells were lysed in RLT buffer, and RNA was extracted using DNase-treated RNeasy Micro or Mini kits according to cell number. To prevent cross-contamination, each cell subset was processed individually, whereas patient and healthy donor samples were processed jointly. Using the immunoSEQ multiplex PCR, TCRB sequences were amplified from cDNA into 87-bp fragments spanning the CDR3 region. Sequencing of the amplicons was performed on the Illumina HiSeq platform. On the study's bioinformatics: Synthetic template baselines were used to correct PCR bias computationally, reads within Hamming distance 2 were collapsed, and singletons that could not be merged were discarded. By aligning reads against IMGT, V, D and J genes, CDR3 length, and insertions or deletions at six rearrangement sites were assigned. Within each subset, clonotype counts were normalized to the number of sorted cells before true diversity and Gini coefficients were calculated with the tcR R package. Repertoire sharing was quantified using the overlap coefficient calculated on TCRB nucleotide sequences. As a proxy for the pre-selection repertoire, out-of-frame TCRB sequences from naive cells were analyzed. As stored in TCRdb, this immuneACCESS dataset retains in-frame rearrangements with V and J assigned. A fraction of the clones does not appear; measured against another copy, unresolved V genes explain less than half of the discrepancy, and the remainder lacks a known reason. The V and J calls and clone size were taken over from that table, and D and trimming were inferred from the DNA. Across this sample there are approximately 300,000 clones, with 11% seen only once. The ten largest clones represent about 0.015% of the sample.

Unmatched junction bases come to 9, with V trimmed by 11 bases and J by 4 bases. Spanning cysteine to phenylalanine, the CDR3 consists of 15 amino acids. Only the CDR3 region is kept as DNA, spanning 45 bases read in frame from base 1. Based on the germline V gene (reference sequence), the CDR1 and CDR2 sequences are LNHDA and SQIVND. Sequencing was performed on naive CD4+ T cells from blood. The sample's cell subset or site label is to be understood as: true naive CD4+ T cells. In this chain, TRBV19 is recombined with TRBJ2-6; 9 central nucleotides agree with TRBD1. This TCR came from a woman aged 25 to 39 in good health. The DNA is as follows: TGTGCCGGATCCGGGACAGGGACCGGGGCCAACGTCCTGACTTTC. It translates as CAGSGTGTGANVLTF.